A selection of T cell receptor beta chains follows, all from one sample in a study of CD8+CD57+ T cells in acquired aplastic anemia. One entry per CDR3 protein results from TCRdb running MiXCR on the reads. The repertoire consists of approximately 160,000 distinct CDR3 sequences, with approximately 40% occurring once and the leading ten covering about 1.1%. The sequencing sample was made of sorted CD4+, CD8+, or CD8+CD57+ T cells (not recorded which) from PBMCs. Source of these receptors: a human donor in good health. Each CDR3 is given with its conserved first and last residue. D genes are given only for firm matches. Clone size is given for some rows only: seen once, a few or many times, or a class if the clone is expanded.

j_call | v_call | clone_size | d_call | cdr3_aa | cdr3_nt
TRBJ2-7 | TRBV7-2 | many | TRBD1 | CASSLGAEGQGRSSYEQYF | TGTGCCAGCAGCTTAGGAGCTGAGGGACAGGGGCGAAGCTCCTACGAGCAGTACTTC
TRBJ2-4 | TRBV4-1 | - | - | CASSGGIVAKNIQYF | TGCGCCAGCAGTGGGGGGATAGTAGCCAAAAACATTCAGTACTTC
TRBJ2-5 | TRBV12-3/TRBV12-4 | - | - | CASRATGPRETQYF | TGTGCCAGCAGAGCCACCGGGCCCCGAGAGACCCAGTACTTC
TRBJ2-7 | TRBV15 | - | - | CATSSWGVEQYF | TGTGCCACCAGCAGTTGGGGGGTCGAGCAGTACTTC
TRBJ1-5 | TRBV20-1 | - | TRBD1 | CSEGGQGNQPQHF | TGCAGTGAAGGGGGACAGGGGAATCAGCCCCAGCATTTT
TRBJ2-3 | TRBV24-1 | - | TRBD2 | CATSDWTSAGTQYF | TGTGCCACCAGTGATTGGACTAGCGCAGGTACGCAGTATTTT
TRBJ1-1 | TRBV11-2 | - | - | CASSHMHGLRTEAFF | TGTGCCAGCAGCCACATGCATGGCCTCCGGACTGAAGCTTTCTTT
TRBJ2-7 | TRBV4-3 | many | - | CASSQALGTFYEQYF | TGCGCCAGCAGCCAAGCCCTTGGGACCTTCTACGAGCAGTACTTC
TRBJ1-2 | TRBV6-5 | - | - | CASSYTGKSGYTF | TGTGCCAGCAGTTACACAGGGAAAAGCGGCTACACCTTC
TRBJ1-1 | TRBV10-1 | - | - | CASNAGGAEAFF | TGCGCCAGCAATGCAGGAGGCGCTGAAGCTTTCTTT
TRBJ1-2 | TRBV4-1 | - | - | CASSQVPLGASGYTF | TGCGCCAGCAGCCAAGTGCCATTGGGGGCCAGTGGCTACACCTTC
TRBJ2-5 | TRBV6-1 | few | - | CASNLMGGSGQETQYF | TGTGCCAGCAATCTAATGGGAGGTTCGGGCCAAGAGACCCAGTACTTC
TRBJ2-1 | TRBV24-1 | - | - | CATSELASRHEQLF | TGTGCCACCAGTGAGCTGGCCAGCCGTCATGAGCAGCTATTC
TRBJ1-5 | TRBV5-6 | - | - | CASSFAGREGQPQHF | TGTGCCAGCAGCTTTGCAGGGCGCGAAGGTCAGCCCCAGCATTTT
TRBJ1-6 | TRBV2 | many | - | CASSADGGPLHF | TGTGCCAGCAGTGCTGATGGAGGGCCCCTCCACTTT
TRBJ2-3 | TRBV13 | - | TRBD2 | CASSLGPGLRGDTDTQYF | TGTGCCAGCAGCTTAGGCCCCGGGTTGCGGGGGGACACAGATACGCAGTATTTT
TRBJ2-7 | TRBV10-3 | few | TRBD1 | CAISSDRAGEQYF | TGTGCCATCAGCTCGGACAGGGCGGGTGAGCAGTACTTC
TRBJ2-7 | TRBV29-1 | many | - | CSVVGFYEQYF | TGCAGCGTGGTTGGGTTCTACGAGCAGTACTTC
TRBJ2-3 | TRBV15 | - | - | CATSRGKGTDTQYF | TGTGCCACCAGCAGAGGAAAAGGCACAGATACGCAGTATTTT
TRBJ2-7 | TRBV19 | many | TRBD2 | CASKPAGSYEQYF | TGTGCCAGTAAACCAGCGGGATCTTACGAGCAGTACTTC
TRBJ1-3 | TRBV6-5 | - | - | CASSYGDSGNTIYF | TGTGCCAGCAGTTACGGGGACTCTGGAAACACCATATATTTT
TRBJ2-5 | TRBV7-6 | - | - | CASSPPIGGETQYF | TGTGCCAGCAGCCCGCCCATAGGCGGAGAGACCCAGTACTTC